This T cell receptor beta chain emerged from a study of shared clonotypes between healthy human individuals. General study findings and limits: Sampling covered nothing but blood. Tissue TCR repertoires likely differ from those found in blood.

In regard to this clone: Its antigen remains unidentified.

The CDR3 contains 14 residues. Looked up from germline, CDR1 is SGHRS and CDR2 is YFSETQ. The V and J ends lost 0 bases and 2 bases respectively, with 9 bases between them. Genomic DNA belonging to each subset was distributed in equal measure over several immunoSEQ plates. TCRdb keeps only in-frame clones here, not all; method: immunoSEQ multiplex PCR. The data contain roughly 2.4 million clones, approximately 95% of them singletons. V gene TRBV5-1 combines with J gene TRBJ2-7; a possible D gene is TRBD1 (5 bases). Material for sequencing was naive CD4+ T cells sorted from blood. Subset meaning: CD45RA+ positively selected. The TCR originated in a man between 18 and 29 years old in good health. Here the CDR3 DNA reads TGCGCCAGCAGCTTGGCCAGGGAAGCCTACGAGCAGTACTTC. As protein: CASSLAREAYEQYF. The full variable domain, rest sourced from reference TRBV5-1 and TRBJ2-7, is KAGVTQTPRYLIKTRGQQVTLSCSPISGHRSVSWYQQTPGQGLQFLFEYFSETQRNKGNFPGRFSGRQFSNSRSEMNVSTLELGDSALYLCASSLAREAYEQYFGPGTRLTVT.